This T cell receptor beta chain was recorded in a study of CD8 T cells in ankylosing spondylitis. The sample holds many counts of this clonotype. As yet, its antigen is unknown. The TCR beta libraries were generated through quantitative 5'-RACE incorporating molecular barcodes. From the 5' RACE reads, TCRdb called clonotypes with MiXCR, one entry per CDR3 protein. The table lists around 490,000 distinct CDR3 sequences, over 4% of them singletons. Study findings and constraints: As reported, disease-linked clones showed significant enrichment in matched ankylosing spondylitis synovial fluid. A subset of motif variants has previously been described in the synovial fluid and blood of reactive arthritis. Disease-associated clones were CD8+ and fairly uncommon in peripheral blood. What seemed typical of ankylosing spondylitis blood was a TCR beta motif built from about eight highly homologous variants.

The CDR3 runs 14 residues. Trimming pared 5 bases from V and 4 bases from J, leaving 15 bases between. Germline lookup yields CDR1 SEHNR and CDR2 FQNEAQ (reference sequence). This rearrangement joins TRBV7-9 to TRBJ2-7; no clear D. The sample was blood, either unsorted or a sorted T cell fraction (not recorded which). The sequence was obtained from a male donor with ankylosing spondylitis. CDR3 loop: CASSPGSGWYEQYF. The CDR3 nucleotides read TGTGCCAGCAGCCCCGGATCAGGTTGGTACGAGCAGTACTTC. Full variable domain (missing parts from reference TRBV7-9 and TRBJ2-7): DTGVSQNPRHKITKRGQNVTFRCDPISEHNRLYWYRQTLGQGPEFLTYFQNEAQLEKSRLLSDRFSAERPKGSFSTLEIQRTEQGDSAMYLCASSPGSGWYEQYFGPGTRLTVT.